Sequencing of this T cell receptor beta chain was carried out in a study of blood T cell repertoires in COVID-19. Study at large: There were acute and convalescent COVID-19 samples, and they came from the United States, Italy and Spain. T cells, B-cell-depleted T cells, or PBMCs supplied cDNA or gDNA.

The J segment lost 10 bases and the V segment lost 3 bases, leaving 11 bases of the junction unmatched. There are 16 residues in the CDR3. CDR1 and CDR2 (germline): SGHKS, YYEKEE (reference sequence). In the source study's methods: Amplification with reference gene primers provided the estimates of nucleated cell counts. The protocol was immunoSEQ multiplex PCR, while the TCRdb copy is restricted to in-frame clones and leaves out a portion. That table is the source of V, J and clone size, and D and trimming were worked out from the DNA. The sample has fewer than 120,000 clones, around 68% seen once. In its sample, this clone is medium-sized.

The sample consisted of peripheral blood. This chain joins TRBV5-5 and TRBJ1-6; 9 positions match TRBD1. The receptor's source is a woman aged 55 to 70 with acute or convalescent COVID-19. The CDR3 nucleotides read TGTGCCAGCAGCTCCACCGGGACAGGGAGGGGGTCACCCCTCCACTTT. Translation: CASSSTGTGRGSPLHF.